This T cell receptor beta chain was sequenced for a study of lymphopenia after photon versus proton radiotherapy. General study findings and limits: After lymphocyte nadir, photon-treated repertoires showed oligoclonal expansion, especially CD8+ Temra. Under photons, naive T cells and diversity fell while effector/memory populations rose. Better survival with proton therapy was suggested as possible, not demonstrated.

Libraries were prepared by immunoSEQ multiplex PCR; TCRdb keeps only in-frame clonotypes and omits some of them. The table records 55,000 to 70,000 clones, around 87% of them present only once. This CDR3 is 15 amino acids long. Turning to this clone: Its antigen is not identified.

Sample: peripheral blood, taken from a patient treated with photon-based radiotherapy. The V gene is TRBV21-1, the J gene TRBJ2-7; TRBD2 is the table's D call and was not checked against the DNA. TRBV21-1 represents a pseudogene. The receptor's source is a man in his forties with gastric cancer. The DNA of the CDR3 is TGTGCCAGCAGCGCCGGGGGGCCCCCCTCCTACGAGCAGTACTTC. Translating gives CASSAGGPPSYEQYF.